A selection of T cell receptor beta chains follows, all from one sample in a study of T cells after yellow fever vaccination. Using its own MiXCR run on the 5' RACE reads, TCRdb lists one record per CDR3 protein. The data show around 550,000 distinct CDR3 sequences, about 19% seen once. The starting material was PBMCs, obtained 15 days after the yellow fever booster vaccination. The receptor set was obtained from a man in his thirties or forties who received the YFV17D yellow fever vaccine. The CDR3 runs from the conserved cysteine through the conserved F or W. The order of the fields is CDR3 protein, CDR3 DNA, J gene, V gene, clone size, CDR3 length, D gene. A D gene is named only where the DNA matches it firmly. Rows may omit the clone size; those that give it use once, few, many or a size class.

CDR3: CASSQIRIGNEQFF
DNA: TGTGCCAGCAGCCAAATTCGAATAGGGAATGAGCAGTTCTTC
J: TRBJ2-1
V: TRBV3-1
size: -
length: 14
D: -

CDR3: CASKGGGTGTYEQYF
DNA: TGCGCCAGCAAGGGGGGCGGAACGGGCACCTACGAGCAGTACTTC
J: TRBJ2-7
V: TRBV5-1
size: few
length: 15
D: -

CDR3: CSARDSGTVTDTQYF
DNA: TGCAGTGCTAGAGATTCGGGGACAGTCACAGATACGCAGTATTTT
J: TRBJ2-3
V: TRBV20-1
size: -
length: 15
D: TRBD1

CDR3: CASSARTATDTQYF
DNA: TGTGCCAGTTCAGCCCGGACAGCCACAGATACGCAGTATTTT
J: TRBJ2-3
V: TRBV18
size: few
length: 14
D: -

CDR3: CAISVGTPNTGELFF
DNA: TGTGCCATCAGTGTCGGGACACCGAACACCGGGGAGCTGTTTTTT
J: TRBJ2-2
V: TRBV10-3
size: few
length: 15
D: -

CDR3: CASSPAGSGGTDTQYF
DNA: TGTGCCAGCAGCCCCGCGGGGAGCGGGGGCACAGATACGCAGTATTTT
J: TRBJ2-3
V: TRBV4-2
size: -
length: 16
D: TRBD2

CDR3: CASSLSGTGVDEQFF
DNA: TGTGCCAGCAGCTTAAGTGGGACTGGGGTGGATGAGCAGTTCTTC
J: TRBJ2-1
V: TRBV7-3
size: -
length: 15
D: -

CDR3: CASRGLRSYEQYF
DNA: TGTGCCAGCAGAGGACTCCGCTCCTACGAGCAGTACTTC
J: TRBJ2-7
V: TRBV2
size: -
length: 13
D: -

CDR3: CATSDPSGGWQETQYF
DNA: TGTGCCACCAGTGACCCCAGCGGAGGGTGGCAAGAGACCCAGTACTTC
J: TRBJ2-5
V: TRBV24-1
size: few
length: 16
D: -

CDR3: CASSSGQGKIGELFF
DNA: TGTGCCAGCAGCTCCGGACAGGGGAAAATCGGGGAGCTGTTTTTT
J: TRBJ2-2
V: TRBV7-2
size: -
length: 15
D: TRBD1

CDR3: CASSSPRGYQYF
DNA: TGTGCCAGCAGCTCCCCCCGGGGCTATCAGTACTTC
J: TRBJ2-7
V: TRBV7-6
size: few
length: 12
D: -

CDR3: CASSPGQAEAFF
DNA: TGTGCCAGCTCACCAGGACAAGCTGAAGCTTTCTTT
J: TRBJ1-1
V: TRBV18
size: once
length: 12
D: -

CDR3: CVSRSTGLNTEAFF
DNA: TGTGTCAGCAGATCGACAGGGTTGAACACTGAAGCTTTCTTT
J: TRBJ1-1
V: TRBV25-1
size: -
length: 14
D: TRBD1

CDR3: CASSPGGVLLSEQFF
DNA: TGTGCCAGCAGCCCCGGCGGGGTCCTTTTGAGTGAGCAGTTCTTC
J: TRBJ2-1
V: TRBV7-9
size: -
length: 15
D: -

CDR3: CSARGAGGPEETQYF
DNA: TGCAGTGCTAGGGGGGCGGGAGGGCCGGAAGAGACCCAGTACTTC
J: TRBJ2-5
V: TRBV20-1
size: many
length: 15
D: TRBD2

CDR3: CASSGLARQKGTQYF
DNA: TGTGCCAGTAGTGGACTAGCGCGCCAGAAGGGTACGCAGTATTTT
J: TRBJ2-3
V: TRBV19
size: -
length: 15
D: TRBD2

CDR3: CSAWGLAGGEQFF
DNA: TGCAGTGCTTGGGGACTAGCGGGAGGGGAGCAGTTCTTC
J: TRBJ2-1
V: TRBV20-1
size: -
length: 13
D: TRBD2

CDR3: CASSYRLAIYNEQFF
DNA: TGTGCCAGCAGTTACAGGCTAGCGATTTACAATGAGCAGTTCTTC
J: TRBJ2-1
V: TRBV6-2/TRBV6-3
size: -
length: 15
D: -

CDR3: CASSLKSPEGRADTQYF
DNA: TGTGCCAGCAGCTTAAAATCCCCGGAGGGCCGCGCAGATACGCAGTATTTT
J: TRBJ2-3
V: TRBV7-3
size: -
length: 17
D: -

CDR3: CASGRWGEQFF
DNA: TGTGCCAGCGGACGGTGGGGTGAGCAGTTCTTC
J: TRBJ2-1
V: TRBV6-2/TRBV6-3
size: -
length: 11
D: -

CDR3: CSATDDSRFLEQYF
DNA: TGCAGTGCTACAGATGACTCCCGGTTCCTCGAGCAGTACTTC
J: TRBJ2-7
V: TRBV20-1
size: -
length: 14
D: -